This is a list of T cell receptor beta chains from one sample in a study of spatial heterogeneity in lung cancer. TCRdb reprocessed the 5' RACE reads with MiXCR, giving one entry per CDR3 protein. The sample includes 40,000 or so distinct CDR3 sequences, 6.5% to 9.5% of them seen just once. The source was PBMCs, collected at surgery. The receptors were gathered from a male donor with early-stage non-small cell lung cancer. The CDR3 runs from the conserved cysteine through the conserved F or W. The D gene is left open where the match is weak. Clone size is shown for a subset of rows, as once, few, many or a class of expanded clone.

V gene	clone size	D gene	J gene	CDR3 DNA	CDR3 protein
TRBV7-2	few	NA	TRBJ1-2	TGTGCCAGCAGCTTAGTCGGGGAACTCTATGGCTACACCTTC	CASSLVGELYGYTF
TRBV6-5	many	NA	TRBJ1-6	TGTGCCAGCAGTTACCAAGGGTATAATTCACCCCTCCACTTT	CASSYQGYNSPLHF
TRBV20-1	few	NA	TRBJ2-2	TGCAGTGCTAGAGATGGAACGACCGGGGAGCTGTTTTTT	CSARDGTTGELFF
TRBV2	few	NA	TRBJ1-4	TGTGCCAGCAGTGCACTCGGGGGTGAAAAACTGTTTTTT	CASSALGGEKLFF
TRBV6-2/TRBV6-3	many	TRBD1	TRBJ1-5	TGTGCCAGCAGCTCGGGACAGACTAGCAATCAGCCCCAGCATTTT	CASSSGQTSNQPQHF
TRBV30	many	NA	TRBJ2-3	TGTGCCTGGCAGGGGAGTAACACAGATACGCAGTATTTT	CAWQGSNTDTQYF
TRBV12-3/TRBV12-4	many	TRBD2	TRBJ2-3	TGTGCCAGCAGTTTTCCGGCTAGCGGTTACACAGATACGCAGTATTTT	CASSFPASGYTDTQYF
TRBV12-3/TRBV12-4	few	NA	TRBJ1-5	TGTGCCAGCAGGGCCGAGGAGCATAGCAATCAGCCCCAGCATTTT	CASRAEEHSNQPQHF
TRBV7-2	many	TRBD2	TRBJ2-3	TGTGCCAGCAGCCTCCCGGGACTAGCGGGAGGTACAGATACGCAGTATTTT	CASSLPGLAGGTDTQYF
TRBV20-1	many	TRBD2	TRBJ2-1	TGCAGTGCTAGAGAAAGGCTAGCGGGAGGAAATGAGCAGTTCTTC	CSARERLAGGNEQFF
TRBV7-8	few	NA	TRBJ2-1	TGTGCCAGCAGGCGAAGGGGACTCCAAAATGAGCAGTTCTTC	CASRRRGLQNEQFF
TRBV12-3/TRBV12-4	few	NA	TRBJ2-2	TGTGCCAGCAGTTTAGCGGTCCTGAACACCGGGGAGCTGTTTTTT	CASSLAVLNTGELFF
TRBV7-2	NA	NA	TRBJ2-2	TGTGCCAGCAGCTTGATAACGGGGACCGGGGAGCTGTTTTTT	CASSLITGTGELFF
TRBV6-6	few	TRBD1	TRBJ1-4	TGTGCCACCAAAAGTCAGGGGGCAGAAAAACTGTTTTTT	CATKSQGAEKLFF
TRBV5-1	many	NA	TRBJ2-5	TGCGCCAGCATCTTGAAAGAGACCCAGTACTTC	CASILKETQYF
TRBV27	many	TRBD2	TRBJ2-3	TGTGCCAGCAGTCCCGTAGCGGGAGCTCGCACAGATACGCAGTATTTT	CASSPVAGARTDTQYF
TRBV6-5	many	TRBD1	TRBJ1-1	TGTGCCAGCAGTCCCGGGACAGCCGGATACACTGAAGCTTTCTTT	CASSPGTAGYTEAFF
TRBV12-3/TRBV12-4	NA	NA	TRBJ2-2	TGTGCCAGCAGATTGGGACCGCGCACCGGGGAGCTGTTTTTT	CASRLGPRTGELFF
TRBV6-2/TRBV6-3	many	NA	TRBJ2-7	TGTGCCAGCAGTTACTCGGGAGGGGGCTGGTACGAGCAGTACTTC	CASSYSGGGWYEQYF
TRBV5-1	NA	NA	TRBJ1-4	TGCGCCAGCAGTGGGGGATACGGGACGGATGAAAAACTGTTTTTT	CASSGGYGTDEKLFF
TRBV15	many	TRBD1	TRBJ2-2	TGTGCCACCAGCGGCCCCCCGACAGGGGCTTACACCGGGGAGCTGTTTTTT	CATSGPPTGAYTGELFF
TRBV5-1	NA	NA	TRBJ1-4	TGCGCCAGCAGCCTGACATTGGGGCCTGAAAAACTGTTTTTT	CASSLTLGPEKLFF
TRBV13	many	NA	TRBJ2-3	TGTGCCAGCAGCTTTACCCACACCCGCGGGTCTAGCACAGATACGCAGTATTTT	CASSFTHTRGSSTDTQYF
TRBV20-1	many	NA	TRBJ1-2	TGCAGTGCTCCGCAAGTGCTCCCTAGGGGCTACACCTTC	CSAPQVLPRGYTF
TRBV6-2/TRBV6-3	NA	TRBD1	TRBJ2-2	TGTGCCAGCACGACGGACAGGGCGAACACCGGGGAGCTGTTTTTT	CASTTDRANTGELFF
TRBV28	many	NA	TRBJ1-2	TGTGCCAGCAGTTTATCTAGCACGAGTAAAGGCTACACCTTC	CASSLSSTSKGYTF
TRBV30	once	NA	TRBJ1-5	TGTGCCTGGAGTCTATCGACCGGGGGCAATCAGCCCCAGCATTTT	CAWSLSTGGNQPQHF
TRBV6-2/TRBV6-3	many	NA	TRBJ1-1	TGTGCCAGCATCGTACCGGGACGCTCGAACACTGAAGCTTTCTTT	CASIVPGRSNTEAFF
TRBV12-3/TRBV12-4	many	NA	TRBJ2-7	TGTGCCAGCAGCCCGGGTTTGAACGAGCAGTACTTC	CASSPGLNEQYF
TRBV6-2/TRBV6-3	many	NA	TRBJ2-2	TGTGCCAGCAGTCCTGCCGACGCCGGGGAGCTGTTTTTT	CASSPADAGELFF
TRBV25-1	NA	TRBD2	TRBJ2-3	TGTGCCAGCAGTGATTTCTCCGGGGGGGCTAGGGCAGATACGCAGTATTTT	CASSDFSGGARADTQYF
TRBV5-1	NA	NA	TRBJ2-7	TGCGCCAGCAGCTTGGAGGTCGGGACACCTATAGGGCAGTACTTC	CASSLEVGTPIGQYF
TRBV20-1	NA	TRBD1	TRBJ1-2	TGCAGTGCCCCGGGACAGGGAGGAATCTTTGGCTACACCTTC	CSAPGQGGIFGYTF
TRBV6-2/TRBV6-3	NA	TRBD1	TRBJ2-1	TGTGCCAGCTATCGACAGGGGGCTGCCAATGAGCAGTTCTTC	CASYRQGAANEQFF
TRBV30	many	NA	TRBJ2-1	TGTGCCTGGAGTACGGGTCTCTCGAAGGAGCAGTTCTTC	CAWSTGLSKEQFF
TRBV6-2/TRBV6-3	many	TRBD1	TRBJ2-7	TGTGCCAGCAGCGAGACAGGGCTGTTCTACGAGCAGTACTTC	CASSETGLFYEQYF
TRBV10-3	many	NA	TRBJ1-2	TGTGCCATCAGTGAGTCGTCGTCGGTCTATGGCTACACCTTC	CAISESSSVYGYTF
TRBV5-1	many	NA	TRBJ1-2	TGCGCCAGCAGCTTGGAACGGGGGAACGGCTACACCTTC	CASSLERGNGYTF
TRBV3-1	NA	NA	TRBJ1-1	TGTGCCAGCAGCCCCTCCGGGACGAACACTGAAGCTTTCTTT	CASSPSGTNTEAFF
TRBV5-1	NA	NA	TRBJ2-1	TGCGCCAGCAGCTCGGACTGGGAAAACTACAATGAGCAGTTCTTC	CASSSDWENYNEQFF
TRBV7-2	many	TRBD1	TRBJ2-5	TGTGCCAGCAGCCCGGACAGGGTGTCAGAGACCCAGTACTTC	CASSPDRVSETQYF
TRBV7-2	few	NA	TRBJ2-5	TGTGCCAGCAGCACCCATCAGGCCCAAACCGGGGAGACCCAGTACTTC	CASSTHQAQTGETQYF
TRBV29-1	few	NA	TRBJ1-1	TGCAGCGTTGCCAACAGGGTGAGCACTGAAGCTTTCTTT	CSVANRVSTEAFF
TRBV4-3	medium-sized	NA	TRBJ2-5	TGCGCCAGCAGCCATGAACATCCCAGAGAGACCCAGTACTTC	CASSHEHPRETQYF
TRBV24-1	many	TRBD2	TRBJ2-3	TGTGCCACCAGTGATTTGCTGTCCGCTAGCGGGAGGACAGATACGCAGTATTTT	CATSDLLSASGRTDTQYF
TRBV20-1	NA	NA	TRBJ2-2	TGCAGTGCTAGATTGGCTAGCGAACTTAGCGGGGAGCTGTTTTTT	CSARLASELSGELFF
TRBV14	many	NA	TRBJ1-1	TGTGCCAGCAGCCAAGGGGGAATAGGCACTGAAGCTTTCTTT	CASSQGGIGTEAFF
TRBV6-1	many	TRBD1	TRBJ1-5	TGTGCCAGCCTCAGGGGGGATTATAGCAATCAGCCCCAGCATTTT	CASLRGDYSNQPQHF
TRBV19	NA	TRBD2	TRBJ2-2	TGTGCCAGTAGTAATCCGGGAGGGCACACCGGGGAGCTGTTTTTT	CASSNPGGHTGELFF
TRBV11-2	few	NA	TRBJ1-1	TGTGCCAGCAGCTTCCCCCACGGCGGGGGGCAGAACACTGAAGCTTTCTTT	CASSFPHGGGQNTEAFF
TRBV7-2	many	NA	TRBJ2-2	TGTGCCAGCAGCTTCGGCTACACCGGGGAGCTGTTTTTT	CASSFGYTGELFF
TRBV12-3/TRBV12-4	many	NA	TRBJ1-1	TGTGCCAGCAGTCCCGGAGGTGTGTTGAAGAAAACTGAAGCTTTCTTT	CASSPGGVLKKTEAFF
TRBV7-2	NA	TRBD1	TRBJ2-5	TGTGCCAGCAGCTCAGAGACAGGGCGAGGAGAGACCCAGTACTTC	CASSSETGRGETQYF
TRBV3-1	many	TRBD1	TRBJ2-1	TGTGCCAGCAGCCTGCAAACGACAGGGAACTACAATGAGCAGTTCTTC	CASSLQTTGNYNEQFF
TRBV27	NA	NA	TRBJ1-1	TGTGCCAGCACCTCGCGGGGGGCGCATACTGAAGCTTTCTTT	CASTSRGAHTEAFF
TRBV11-1	many	TRBD1	TRBJ1-1	TGTGCCAGCAGCTCGACAGGGAGGGACACTGAAGCTTTCTTT	CASSSTGRDTEAFF
TRBV29-1	many	NA	TRBJ2-1	TGCAGCGTTGAACCTACGGAGGGGGCCCACAATGAGCAGTTCTTC	CSVEPTEGAHNEQFF
TRBV7-2	many	NA	TRBJ2-1	TGTGCCAGCAGCTTTAAGCTAGGGGTTTCCTACAATGAGCAGTTCTTC	CASSFKLGVSYNEQFF
TRBV7-8	few	TRBD2	TRBJ2-3	TGTGCCAGCAGCTCCGGACTAGCGGGAGGAGTCGCCCAGTATTTT	CASSSGLAGGVAQYF
TRBV13	NA	NA	TRBJ2-7	TGTGCCAGCAGCCCGGGAACGGGACGGTACTCCTACGAGCAGTACTTC	CASSPGTGRYSYEQYF